The 13 T cell receptor beta chains reported below all come from one sample, sequenced in a study of CXCR3-negative and CXCR3-positive naive CD8 T cells. Overall study results and limits: More hydrophobic TRB CDR3s occurred in CXCR3-positive than in CXCR3-negative naive cells.

Each TRB cDNA library was prepared by 5' RACE (with UMI labels). TCRdb re-called the 5' RACE reads and shows each CDR3 protein once, DNA omitted. This sample's table reports under 85,000 distinct CDR3 sequences. What these receptors recognize is not known. What was sequenced was naive CXCR3+ CD8+ T cells from blood. Subset of the sample: CD45RO-CCR7+CD27+CD95- naive CD8+ T cells expressing CXCR3 (TNR3+). The receptors were sampled from a human donor in good health. Some clones in this sample may be carry-over from other donors' samples.

The chain joins TRBV28 to TRBJ1-1; no DNA is available, so the TRBD1 call from TCRdb remains unchecked. The length of the CDR3 is 15 residues. Per germline, CDR1 MDHEN and CDR2 SYDVKM. The CDR3 sequence is CASSLRAGRYTEAFF.

The CDR3 is CASSYYRPRQMNTEAFF. The rearrangement links TRBV6-2 or TRBV6-3 to TRBJ1-1. The germline CDR1 and CDR2 sequences are MNHEY and SVGEGT. The CDR3 length is 17 residues.

The rearrangement links TRBV29-1 to TRBJ2-3; TCRdb outputs TRBD2, but without DNA this stays unchecked. The germline V gene has CDR1 SQVTM and CDR2 ANQGSEA. The CDR3 has 17 amino acids. The chain's CDR3 is CSVEDPGLASFTDTQYF.

V usage is TRBV6-2 or TRBV6-3 and J usage is TRBJ2-7. CDR1 is MNHEY and CDR2 is SVGEGT in the germline V gene. The length of the CDR3 is 13 residues. The CDR3 sequence is CASSYSELYEQYF.

The chain couples TRBV28 to TRBJ2-1; TCRdb gives TRBD2 as the D gene, but with no DNA this cannot be confirmed. This CDR3 has 16 amino acids. The germline V gene has CDR1 MDHEN and CDR2 SYDVKM. The CDR3 reads CASSFLSSGGGNEQFF.

The chain joins TRBV7-2 to TRBJ2-7. The CDR3 is 15 amino acids. From germline, CDR1 is SGHTA and CDR2 FQGNSA. CDR3 protein: CASSFFGDELLEQYF.

The chain couples TRBV5-1 to TRBJ2-1; checking the TCRdb D call of TRBD1 is not possible without DNA. The germline V gene encodes CDR1 SGHRS and CDR2 YFSETQ. This CDR3 has 16 residues. The CDR3 protein is CASSSGQGASYNEQFF.

V gene TRBV4-3 combines with J gene TRBJ2-7. CDR1 and CDR2 from the germline V gene are LGHNA and YSLEER. The CDR3 has 13 amino acids. This CDR3 is CASSQDSWAEQYF.

This chain links TRBV4-1 with TRBJ2-2; lacking DNA, the TRBD2 call made by TCRdb goes unchecked. The CDR3 contains 17 residues. Per the germline V gene, CDR1 is MGHRA and CDR2 is YSYEKL. CDR3 in amino acids: CASSQVGGVLVTGELFF.

The chain has TRBV7-2 and TRBJ2-7. This CDR3 has 15 amino acids. The germline gives CDR1 SGHTA, CDR2 FQGNSA. The CDR3: CASSLEPASSYEQYF.

The V and J genes are TRBV29-1 and TRBJ2-1. CDR1 is SQVTM and CDR2 is ANQGSEA in the germline V gene. The CDR3 is 13 residues long. The chain's CDR3 is CSVEKSSYNEQFF.

The chain joins TRBV15 to TRBJ2-5. CDR1 is LNHNV, CDR2 YYDKDF, per germline (reference sequence). CDR3 length: 15 residues. CDR3 residues: CATSRDLTAEETQYF.

The chain has TRBV5-1 and TRBJ2-2; there is no DNA to check the TCRdb D call of TRBD1. This CDR3 comprises 19 residues. The V gene's germline CDR1 is SGHRS and CDR2 YFSETQ. The CDR3 sequence is CASSLGDRESEENTGELFF.